Listed here is a single T cell receptor (beta chain). Its antigen remains undetermined. Within one base of it there is no much larger clone, and no base qualities were kept. TCRbeta CDR3 regions were amplified from genomic DNA using the immunoSEQ Assay, a bias-controlled multiplex PCR. The study's own analysis went as follows. The number of nucleated cells in each sample was estimated by amplification of reference gene primers within the assay. To quantify the absolute abundance of each unique TCRbeta CDR3 rearrangement, sequence reads were collapsed and filtered. For each sample, productive Simpson clonality was calculated as the square root of Simpson's diversity index over productive rearrangements. TCRdb took this table from immuneACCESS and kept in-frame rearrangements with V and J called. Such tables lack part of the clones; where checked against another copy, unresolved V genes explain under half of the gap, and the rest is unexplained. Clone size and the V and J calls come from that table; the DNA yielded D and trimming. In all, the sample holds about 240,000 clones, and approximately 86% of those were seen once. Of the sample, roughly 5.5% falls within the top ten clones.

The germline V gene yields MRHNA for CDR1 and SNTAGT for CDR2. Cut back by 5 bases and 0 bases, the V and J ends lie 8 bases apart. The CDR3 covers 15 residues, taking in both the cysteine and the phenylalanine. The DNA shown is the 45-base CDR3, in frame from base 1. The sample originates from a study of blood T cell repertoires in COVID-19 (dated by TCRdb to 2018 to 2021). Regarding the study in general: Samples from collaborators originated in the United States, Italy and Spain and spanned both the acute and convalescent phases of COVID-19. The material from the prospective study consisted of cDNA or gDNA derived from T cells, B-cell-depleted T cells, or PBMCs. The dataset comprised deeply sampled blood TCRbeta repertoires from subjects exposed to, actively infected with, or recovered from COVID-19. A freely available public database, intended as a resource for researchers studying the immune response to SARS-CoV-2, is where the repertoires were released. Samples were obtained from the ongoing ImmuneRACE study (first 160 participants) and from 1,254 subjects provided by 6 global collaborators. Sample metadata almost always included a de-identified subject ID, COVID-19 status, age in years and sex. Where available, HLA class I and class II types were obtained from metadata supplied by the sample provider rather than from assay-based typing.

Study-level results and caveats: Clinical and demographic metadata were provided uncurated, with the amount varying by source and participant.

Collaborating institutions collected whole blood in K2EDTA tubes following their own protocols. For TCRbeta analysis, collaborator samples were shipped as frozen whole blood, as isolated PBMCs, or as DNA extracted from either sample type. What was sequenced was peripheral blood. Here the chain combines TRBV6-4 and TRBJ2-6; the D gene remains uncertain. This receptor was taken from a human donor in a cohort sampled during active COVID-19. The sequenced DNA: TGTGCCAGCAGTCCAGGTCCCTCTGGGGCCAACGTCCTGACTTTC. Its protein reads: CASSPGPSGANVLTF.